These 18 T cell receptor beta chains share one sample of origin, sequenced in a study of graft-versus-host responses after intestinal transplantation. TCRdb keeps only in-frame clones here, not all; method: immunoSEQ multiplex PCR. The top ten clones hold about 1.5% of a sample with some 8,000 clones, about nine tenths of them seen once. The specimen was PBMCs, collected around 30 days after intestinal transplant. These receptors were obtained from a human patient who received an intestinal transplant, so some T cells may come from the graft donor.

This clone was counted a few times. The rearrangement uses TRBV2 and TRBJ2-7, with 8 bases lining up with TRBD1. Trimming at V came to 9 bases and at J to 2 bases, leaving 6 bases not matched to a gene. The V gene's germline CDR1 is SNHLY and CDR2 FYNNEI. The CDR3 has 13 amino acids. CDR3 sequence: CARPGQVPYEQYF. The CDR3 DNA sequence: TGTGCCAGGCCGGGACAGGTCCCCTACGAGCAGTACTTC. The full variable domain, in which reference TRBV2 and TRBJ2-7 provide the parts outside the CDR3, is EPEVTQTPSHQVTQMGQEVILRCVPISNHLYFYWYRQILGQKVEFLVSFYNNEISEKSEIFDDQFSVERPDGSNFTLKIRSTKLEDSAMYFCARPGQVPYEQYFGPGTRLTVT.

The rearrangement joins TRBV10-3 to TRBJ2-1; D unresolved. Germline CDR1 reads ENHRY; CDR2 reads SYGVKD. This CDR3 contains 16 residues. V was cut by 0 bases and J by 2 bases, with 11 bases left in between. The DNA for the CDR3 is TGTGCCATCAGTGAGTCTCGAAGCCCACCCTACAATGAGCAGTTCTTC. As protein: CAISESRSPPYNEQFF.

This rearrangement joins TRBV5-1 to TRBJ2-7; D unresolved. From germline, CDR1 is SGHRS and CDR2 YFSETQ. Trimming stripped 2 bases from V and 2 bases from J, with 8 bases between. This CDR3 is 13 amino acids long. The CDR3: CASSFGNPYEQYF. As DNA, the CDR3 is TGCGCCAGCAGCTTCGGTAATCCCTACGAGCAGTACTTC.

This clone was observed once. The chain recombines TRBV27 with TRBJ1-2, with 10 bases matching TRBD1. Germline V gene lookup returns CDR1 MNHEY and CDR2 SMNVEV (reference sequence). This CDR3 has 14 residues. V was clipped by 2 bases and J by 5 bases; unmatched bases: 2. CDR3 protein: CASSLGTGAYGYTF. In DNA form, the CDR3 reads TGTGCCAGCAGTTTAGGGACAGGGGCATATGGCTACACCTTC.

V gene TRBV4-1 combines with J gene TRBJ2-1; 9 positions match TRBD2. This CDR3 contains 15 residues. Per the germline V gene, CDR1 is MGHRA and CDR2 is YSYEKL. After removal of 1 base from V and 12 bases from J, the junction contained 10 bases not matched to a gene. CDR3 loop: CASSQVRLAGTGQFF. The CDR3 nucleotides are TGCGCCAGCAGCCAAGTGCGGCTAGCGGGGACGGGGCAGTTCTTC.

V is TRBV4-1 and J is TRBJ2-7; TRBD1 matches 8 bases. The CDR3 has 19 amino acids. Losses at the gene ends were 1 base for V and 0 bases for J; bases not matched to a gene: 14. Germline V lookup: CDR1 MGHRA, CDR2 YSYEKL. This CDR3 is CASSQGRQGATQSSYEQYF. CDR3 sequence (DNA): TGCGCCAGCAGCCAAGGTCGGCAGGGGGCTACCCAGAGCTCCTACGAGCAGTACTTC.

This chain connects TRBV2 to TRBJ2-7; 10 bases fit TRBD1. Germline lookup yields CDR1 SNHLY and CDR2 FYNNEI. V was pared by 7 bases and J by 5 bases, with 11 bases of the junction left unmatched. The CDR3 totals 15 residues. The DNA for the CDR3 is TGTGCCAGCACGAGCTATGGGACAGGGGTCCACGAGCAGTACTTC. It yields the protein CASTSYGTGVHEQYF.

The chain recombines TRBV12-5 with TRBJ1-5; D uncertain. The CDR3 has 13 amino acids. V shed 1 base and J shed 7 bases, with 8 bases lying between them. Germline lookup yields CDR1 LGHNT and CDR2 FRNRAP. Written as DNA, the CDR3 is TGTGCTAGTGGTTTGGCGTTAGTGCAGCCCCAGCATTTT. Translating it yields CASGLALVQPQHF. The entire variable domain, with the rest obtained from reference TRBV12-5 and TRBJ1-5, is as follows: DARVTQTPRHKVTEMGQEVTMRCQPILGHNTVFWYRQTMMQGLELLAYFRNRAPLDDSGMPKDRFSAEMPDATLATLKIQPSEPRDSAVYFCASGLALVQPQHFGDGTRLSIL.

The table lists this clone with a count of one. The chain has TRBV5-6 and TRBJ2-1, with a tentative D call TRBD2 (5 bases). V was pared by 1 base and J by 10 bases, with 15 bases between. CDR1 SGHDT and CDR2 YYEEEE come from the germline V gene. This CDR3 has 14 residues. In DNA form, the CDR3 reads TGTGCCAGCAGCTTGTCGGGTTTTCGGAGGGAGCAGTTCTTC. It specifies CASSLSGFRREQFF.

V usage is TRBV11-2 and J usage is TRBJ1-1; D unclear. Trimming shortened V by 1 base and J by 3 bases, and 21 bases separated the two germline ends. Germline V lookup: CDR1 SGHAT, CDR2 FQNNGV. The CDR3 has 18 residues. The CDR3 DNA reads TGTGCCAGCAGCTTAGCTTCGTATGTGGCCAGCATTTACACTGAAGCTTTCTTT. Its protein is CASSLASYVASIYTEAFF.

The V call is TRBV6-5, the J call TRBJ2-3; 9 bases agree with TRBD2. The CDR3 has 15 residues. Trimming took 5 bases from V and 2 from J; bases not matched to a gene: 5. Germline CDR1 MNHEY, CDR2 SVGAGI. The DNA for the CDR3 is TGTGCCAGCAGTCGTAGCGGGGGCCCCACAGATACGCAGTATTTT. This sequence encodes CASSRSGGPTDTQYF.

This sequence joins TRBV7-8 and TRBJ2-2; 8 bases agree with TRBD2. The junction had 10 bases not matched to a gene; V was cut back by 6 bases and J by 4 bases. The germline V gene has CDR1 SGHVS and CDR2 FQNEAQ. This CDR3 is built from 16 residues. The CDR3 spells CASRSSGGQGTGELFF. In nucleotides, the CDR3 is TGTGCCAGCAGATCTTCGGGGGGGCAAGGCACCGGGGAGCTGTTTTTT.

The rearrangement uses TRBV2 and TRBJ2-3, with D uncertain. V was pared by 7 bases and J by 2 bases, with 1 base between. The CDR3 consists of 10 residues. CDR1 is SNHLY, CDR2 FYNNEI, per germline. CDR3 coding DNA: TGTGCCAGCAACACAGATACGCAGTATTTT. Protein sequence: CASNTDTQYF.

This clone was found a few times. The chain has TRBV4-1 and TRBJ1-6; TRBD1 aligns across 10 bases. This CDR3 has 16 amino acids. Germline V gene data show CDR1 as MGHRA and CDR2 as YSYEKL. V shed 4 bases, J shed 8 bases, and the junction held 8 bases outside the gene matches. Written as DNA, the CDR3 is TGCGCCAGCAGCCTGCTAGGGGACAGGGGAGATTCACCCCTCCACTTT. Its translation: CASSLLGDRGDSPLHF.

The chain links TRBV13 to TRBJ2-2; 8 bases are a match to TRBD2. Germline CDR1 PRHDT, CDR2 FYEKMQ (reference sequence). J gave up 6 bases and V 4 bases, and 4 bases lay outside the gene matches. The CDR3 spans 14 residues. CDR3 sequence: CASSSGGAAGELFF. As DNA, the CDR3 is TGTGCCAGCAGCTCCGGGGGGGCCGCCGGGGAGCTGTTTTTT. The full variable domain, with the rest looked up from reference TRBV13 and TRBJ2-2, is AAGVIQSPRHLIKEKRETATLKCYPIPRHDTVYWYQQGPGQDPQFLISFYEKMQSDKGSIPDRFSAQQFSDYHSELNMSSLELGDSALYFCASSSGGAAGELFFGEGSRLTVL.

This chain connects TRBV25-1 to TRBJ1-1, with 8 bases lining up with TRBD1. Losses at the gene ends were 8 bases for V and 5 bases for J; bases not matched to a gene: 1. This CDR3 has 11 amino acids. Germline CDR1 MGHDK, CDR2 SYGVNS. The CDR3: CASGQGTEAFF. In nucleotides, the CDR3 is TGTGCCAGCGGACAGGGAACTGAAGCTTTCTTT. The full variable domain, with the rest looked up from reference TRBV25-1 and TRBJ1-1, is EADIYQTPRYLVIGTGKKITLECSQTMGHDKMYWYQQDPGMELHLIHYSYGVNSTEKGDLSSESTVSRIRTEHFPLTLESARPSHTSQYLCASGQGTEAFFGQGTRLTVV.

The chain recombines TRBV4-1 with TRBJ2-1; 9 nucleotides align to TRBD2. With V trimmed by 0 bases and J by 0 bases, 3 bases remained unmatched. CDR3 length equals 17 residues. CDR1 is MGHRA, CDR2 YSYEKL, per germline. The CDR3 loop is CASSQDKAGGSYNEQFF. As DNA, the CDR3 is TGCGCCAGCAGCCAAGATAAAGCGGGGGGCTCCTACAATGAGCAGTTCTTC.

This chain links TRBV7-6 with TRBJ1-2, with a weak D call TRBD1 (5 bases). V lost 5 bases and J 0 bases, leaving 19 bases between the germline ends. The CDR3 sequence is 17 residues long. CDR1 and CDR2 (germline): SGHVS, FNYEAQ. For the CDR3, the DNA is TGTGCCAGCAGCAACGCCGGTCAGGGAACCGCTAACTATGGCTACACCTTC. Residues: CASSNAGQGTANYGYTF.